This TCR beta chain was obtained from a study of spatial heterogeneity in lung cancer. As for time point: sample taken at primary tumor resection. Researchers sequenced whole RNA taken from tumor, nontumor lung or frozen PBMC without sorting. This CDR3 region has 12 residues. Between the trimmed V and J ends, which lost 8 bases and 6 bases, there was a span of 11 bases. Germline lookup yields CDR1 MNHNS and CDR2 SASEGT. TCRdb processed the 5' RACE reads anew with MiXCR; each CDR3 protein has one entry. The profile shows tens of thousands of distinct CDR3 sequences, approximately 12% of them singletons.

The chain employs TRBV6-1 and TRBJ2-1, with a tentative D call TRBD2 (7 bases). The sequences come from PBMCs, collected at surgery. The TCR sequence derives from a male donor with early-stage non-small cell lung cancer. CDR3 sequence (DNA): TGTGCCAGCGAGAGGGGGGGCAATGAGCAGTTCTTC. Translating it yields CASERGGNEQFF.